Included here is one T cell receptor beta chain sequence, with context. The assay was immunoSEQ multiplex PCR, and TCRdb's table has in-frame clones only and misses some. The sample yields 100,000 or so clones, roughly 83% seen once. These data come from a study of blood T cell repertoires in COVID-19. Study background: Collection of acute and convalescent COVID-19 samples took place in the United States, Italy and Spain.

Source material: peripheral blood. The receptor's source is a woman aged 55-69 years with acute or convalescent COVID-19.

CDR3 protein: CASRTGTVNEKLFF. CDR3 bases: TGTGCCAGCAGGACGGGGACAGTTAATGAAAAACTGTTTTTT. The rearrangement links TRBV5-5 to TRBJ1-4; 7 bases map to TRBD1. CDR3 size: 14 residues. Trimming at V came to 5 bases and at J to 4 bases, leaving 5 bases not matched to a gene. Germline V CDR1 and CDR2: SGHKS, YYEKEE (reference sequence).